This T cell receptor (beta chain) was sequenced for a study of OX40 agonist ivuxolimab in advanced cancers. The protocol was immunoSEQ multiplex PCR, while the TCRdb copy is restricted to in-frame clones and leaves out a portion. The repertoire holds under 70,000 clones, with over 75% as singletons. This CDR3 has 14 residues. Deletions cut 4 bases from V and 4 bases from J, with 14 bases between. CDR1 is MGHDK and CDR2 is SYGVNS in the germline V gene. This TCR derives from an adult with an advanced solid tumor such as melanoma, head and neck, liver or kidney cancer. The chain uses TRBV25-1 and TRBJ2-7, with D unresolved. Sequenced here: CD4+ or CD8+ T cells sorted from blood, sampled in a trial of the OX40 agonist ivuxolimab. DNA for the CDR3: TGTGCCAGCAGTGCCGGGCTTATCGGGTACGAGCAGTACTTC. Translation: CASSAGLIGYEQYF.